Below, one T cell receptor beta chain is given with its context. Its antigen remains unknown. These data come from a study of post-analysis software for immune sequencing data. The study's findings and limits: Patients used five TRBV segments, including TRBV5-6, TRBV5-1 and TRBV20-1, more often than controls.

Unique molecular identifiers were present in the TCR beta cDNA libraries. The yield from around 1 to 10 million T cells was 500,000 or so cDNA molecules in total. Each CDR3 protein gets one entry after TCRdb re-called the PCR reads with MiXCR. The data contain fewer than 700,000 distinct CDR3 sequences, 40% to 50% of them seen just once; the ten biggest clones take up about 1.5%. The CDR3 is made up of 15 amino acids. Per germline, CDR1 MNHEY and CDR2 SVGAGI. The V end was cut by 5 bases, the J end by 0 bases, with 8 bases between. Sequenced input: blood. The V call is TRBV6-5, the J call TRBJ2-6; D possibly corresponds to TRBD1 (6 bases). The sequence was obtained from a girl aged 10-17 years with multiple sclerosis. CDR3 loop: CASSTGISGANVLTF. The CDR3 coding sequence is TGTGCCAGCAGTACAGGGATCTCTGGGGCCAACGTCCTGACTTTC.